The next 15 T cell receptor beta chains were all read from a single sample in a study of CD8+ T cells in alopecia areata. Sequencing relied on a cDNA template that was reverse transcribed from extracted RNA. Clones were read by immunoSEQ multiplex PCR, and TCRdb kept only the in-frame ones, dropping some. This table holds around 100,000 clones with no singletons; the top ten claim less than 20%. What was sequenced was lesional skin. These receptor sequences come from a C3H/HeJ mouse with alopecia areata. Strain haplotype at MHC: H2-k.

This clone was detected only a few times. Here the gene names and germline are mouse. Read coverage stops 4 residues before the CDR3 terminus; the germline J gene supplies the remainder. The chain joins TRBV13-3 to TRBJ2-5, with TRBD2 identical over 9 bases. CDR3 size: 14 residues. The V gene's germline CDR1 is NNHDY and CDR2 SYVADS. CDR3 region: CASRGLGRGDTQYF. The DNA read from the CDR3 is TGTGCCAGCAGAGGACTGGGGAGGGGGGAC. The complete variable domain, with remaining parts taken from reference TRBV13-3 and TRBJ2-5, reads EAAVTQSPRSKVAVTGGKVTLSCHQTNNHDYMYWYRQDTGHGLRLIHYSYVADSTEKGDIPDGYKASRPSQENFSLILELASLSQTAVYFCASRGLGRGDTQYFGPGTRLLVL.

A word on this clone: Mouse gene names apply. Read sequence stops 4 residues before the CDR3 end, and the germline J gene provides the missing end. This chain links TRBV13-3 with TRBJ2-1; unclear D gene. CDR1 and CDR2 from the germline V gene are NNHDY and SYVADS. The V and J ends lost 0 bases and 5 bases respectively, with 15 bases between them. The CDR3 contains 16 residues. CDR3: CASSDATPEPNAEQFF. CDR3 DNA (partial): TGTGCCAGCAGTGATGCAACCCCAGAACCAAATGCT.

This clone came up many times. The DNA translation disagrees with the TCRdb protein at residue 13, so the protein in this description comes from the DNA. Gene names are the mouse ones. Sequencing ends 3 residues short of the CDR3 end; the germline J gene provides the rest. The rearrangement links TRBV1 to TRBJ1-3, with 9 bases matching TRBD1. This CDR3 has 16 amino acids. Unmatched junction bases numbered 2, after V lost 0 bases and J lost 2 bases. Germline V lookup: CDR1 NSQYPW, CDR2 LRSPGD (reference sequence). This chain's CDR3 is CTCSADGDRAGNTLYF. CDR3 DNA, as far as it was read: TGCACCTGCAGTGCAGATGGGGACAGGGCTGGAAATACG.

With respect to this clone: Mouse names are used for the genes. Incomplete CDR3 DNA: TGTGCCAGCAGTGGCGGACAGGGGAACGAA. This codes for CASSGGQGNE. The CDR3 in full is CASSGGQGNERLFF. This chain joins TRBV13-1 and TRBJ1-4; 9 bases map to TRBD1. The read gets to within 4 residues of the CDR3 end, and the germline J gene fills in the rest. Germline values: CDR1 NSHNY, CDR2 SYGAGN. V shed 3 bases, J shed 5 bases, and the junction held 2 bases outside the gene matches. The CDR3 extends over 14 amino acids.

Turning to this clone: Gene and germline names: mouse. The CDR3 end is not reached by the read, which stops 4 residues before it; the germline J gene fills it in. The chain is built from TRBV13-1 and TRBJ2-3; TRBD2 matches 9 bases. The CDR3 loop spans 15 amino acids. Germline loops: CDR1 NSHNY, CDR2 SYGAGN. The trim removed 6 bases at V and 0 bases at J, leaving 5 bases unmatched. CDR3 loop: CASKLGGSSAETLYF. The part of the CDR3 DNA that was read is TGTGCCAGCAAGCTGGGGGGGTCTAGTGCAGAA.

This clone occurred a few times. The gene names here belong to mouse. The read ends 4 residues early relative to the CDR3; the germline J gene fills the gap. The V call is TRBV1, the J call TRBJ2-3; a possible D gene is TRBD1 (6 bases). The CDR3 covers 16 residues. The V gene's germline CDR1 is NSQYPW and CDR2 LRSPGD (reference sequence). Trimming pared 0 bases from V and 1 base from J, leaving 11 bases between. The CDR3 loop is CTCSADNAGGAETLYF. CDR3 bases read: TGCACCTGCAGTGCAGATAACGCAGGGGGTGCAGAA.

This clone showed up just a few times. Gene names are the mouse ones. The read falls 4 residues short of the CDR3 end, and the missing part is taken from the germline J gene. V gene TRBV31 combines with J gene TRBJ2-1; TRBD2 is a possible D gene (7 bases). Germline V gene lookup returns CDR1 GKSSPN and CDR2 SITVG. The length of the CDR3 is 14 residues. Partial CDR3 DNA: TGTGCCTGGAGTCTAGGGGGGGGTGGGGCT. This codes for CAWSLGGGGA. The entire CDR3 protein reads CAWSLGGGGAEQFF.

This clone appeared many times. Gene names refer to mouse genes. The read finishes 4 residues shy of the CDR3 end, and the germline J gene is used to complete it. The gene calls are TRBV13-3 and TRBJ2-1; 13 bases are a match to TRBD2. This CDR3 spans 14 amino acids. In germline, CDR1 is NNHDY, CDR2 SYVADS. Trimming removed 3 bases from V and 6 bases from J; junction bases left unmatched: 0. Incomplete CDR3 DNA: TGTGCCAGCAGTGGGACTGGGGGGGCTGCT. It encodes CASSGTGGAA. The entire CDR3 is CASSGTGGAAEQFF.

As to this clone: Germline and genes: mouse. The CDR3 end is not reached by the read, which stops 4 residues before it; the germline J gene fills it in. J is TRBJ1-2 and V is TRBV1; 7 bases are shared with TRBD1. The CDR3 runs 16 residues. The J segment lost 0 bases and the V segment lost 0 bases, leaving 4 bases of the junction unmatched. Germline V gene lookup returns CDR1 NSQYPW and CDR2 LRSPGD (reference sequence). This CDR3 reads CTCSADPTGTNSDYTF. The part of the CDR3 DNA that was read is TGCACCTGCAGTGCAGATCCGACAGGGACAAACTCC.

A word on this clone: Mouse germline and gene names are used. The read halts 4 residues ahead of the CDR3 end, with the missing end drawn from the germline J gene. The V gene is TRBV19, the J gene TRBJ2-7; 10 nucleotides line up with TRBD2. CDR3 size: 14 residues. The ends lost 9 bases at V and 0 bases at J; junction bases unmatched: 6. CDR1 and CDR2 (germline): FNHDT, SITEND (reference sequence). CDR3 DNA (partial): TGTGCCACCCAAGACTGGGGGGACTCCTAT. Protein: CATQDWGDSY. The CDR3 in its entirety is CATQDWGDSYEQYF.

The table lists this clone with a few counts. The germline and genes are mouse ones. Read sequence stops 4 residues before the CDR3 end, and the germline J gene provides the missing end. This sequence joins TRBV17 and TRBJ2-1; perhaps TRBD2 as D (5 bases). CDR3 length equals 14 residues. Germline loops: CDR1 MNHDT, CDR2 YYDKIL. V was cut by 6 bases and J by 1 base, with 10 bases left in between. This chain's CDR3 is CASSPWENYAEQFF. Partial CDR3 DNA: TGTGCTAGCAGCCCCTGGGAGAACTATGCT.

As to this clone: The gene symbols are mouse symbols. The read comes to an end 4 residues before the CDR3 does, leaving the germline J gene to fill in the end. The V gene is TRBV13-3, the J gene TRBJ2-5, with TRBD1 as a possible D gene (6 bases). V was cut by 7 bases and J by 3 bases, with 9 bases left in between. The CDR3 sequence is 12 residues long. Germline CDR1 and CDR2: NNHDY and SYVADS. The CDR3 reads CASGTRQDTQYF. The DNA read from the CDR3 is TGTGCCAGCGGGACAAGACAAGAC.

This clone was detected only a few times. Gene names follow the mouse nomenclature. The read comes to an end 4 residues before the CDR3 does, leaving the germline J gene to fill in the end. The genes are TRBV1 and TRBJ2-7; 8 nucleotides align to TRBD2. Germline values: CDR1 NSQYPW, CDR2 LRSPGD (reference sequence). The CDR3 loop spans 16 amino acids. Trimming at V came to 1 base and at J to 0 bases, leaving 5 bases not matched to a gene. The DNA read from the CDR3 is TGCACCTGCAGTGCAGTACTGGGGGCCCTCTCCTAT. As protein: CTCSAVLGALSY. The entire CDR3 reads CTCSAVLGALSYEQYF.

This clone was seen a handful of times. All gene names here are mouse names. The read ends 4 residues early relative to the CDR3; the germline J gene fills the gap. V gene TRBV13-1 combines with J gene TRBJ2-3; D perhaps matches TRBD2 (7 bases). With 1 base removed from V and 0 bases from J, the gap between germline ends came to 12 bases. The V gene's germline CDR1 is NSHNY and CDR2 SYGAGN. This CDR3 spans 16 amino acids. The sequenced CDR3 bases are TGTGCCAGCAGTGATTGGCTGGGGGCTAGTGCAGAA. Protein product: CASSDWLGASAE. The CDR3 reads in full as CASSDWLGASAETLYF.

As regards this clone: Mouse names are used for the genes. This CDR3 is CASRAGTGGYEQYF. Partial CDR3 DNA: TGTGCCAGCAGAGCCGGGACTGGGGGGTAT. The chain joins TRBV5 to TRBJ2-7; 12 bases are a match to TRBD2. The read stops 4 residues short of the end of the CDR3; the missing end is completed from the germline J gene. This CDR3 region has 14 residues. The germline CDR1 and CDR2 sequences are LGHNA and YNLKQL (reference sequence).